These 18 T cell receptor beta chains share one sample of origin, sequenced in a study of cytomegalovirus exposure and HLA in healthy donors (dated by TCRdb to about 2017). Library method: the immunoSEQ multiplex PCR assay. TCRdb limited this immuneACCESS table to in-frame rearrangements with V and J called. A share of clones is missing; checked studies link under half to unresolved V genes, and the rest is unexplained. Across this sample there are some 200,000 clones, with 84% seen only once. Of the sample, 13% falls within the top ten clones. Sequenced input: PBMCs. The receptors were gathered from a woman aged 30 to 39 in good health and CMV-seropositive.

The V and J genes are TRBV7-2 and TRBJ1-2, with 12 bases fitting TRBD1. This CDR3 is built from 17 residues. The germline gives CDR1 SGHTA, CDR2 FQGNSA. Trimming at V came to 5 bases and at J to 8 bases, leaving 15 bases not matched to a gene. As DNA, the CDR3 is TGTGCCAGCAGCCACGGAGCCGGGACAGGGGGCGCCGGGGGCTACACCTTC. Encoded protein: CASSHGAGTGGAGGYTF.

V gene TRBV28 combines with J gene TRBJ2-1; weak D call: TRBD1 (5 bases). The CDR3 extends over 14 amino acids. V was trimmed by 5 bases and J by 7 bases, leaving 15 bases between them. Looked up from germline, CDR1 is MDHEN and CDR2 is SYDVKM. The CDR3 DNA reads as TGTGCCAGCAGTGCGGTGGGGCGCAAAAATGAGCAGTTCTTC. This codes for CASSAVGRKNEQFF.

The chain combines TRBV29-1 with TRBJ1-1; TRBD1 might be the D (5 bases). This CDR3 spans 13 amino acids. V lost 1 base to trimming and J lost 11 bases, with 17 bases between them. Germline V gives CDR1 SQVTM, CDR2 ANQGSEA. The CDR3 loop is CSVEGGGEPGAFF. The DNA for the CDR3 is TGCAGCGTTGAAGGTGGAGGGGAGCCTGGGGCTTTCTTT. Combining the CDR3 with reference TRBV29-1 and TRBJ1-1 gives the whole variable domain SAVISQKPSRDICQRGTSLTIQCQVDSQVTMMFWYRQQPGQSLTLIATANQGSEATYESGFVIDKFPISRPNLTFSTLTVSNMSPEDSSIYLCSVEGGGEPGAFFGQGTRLTVV.

This clone was observed a single time. V and J are TRBV7-3 and TRBJ2-5, with TRBD2 identical over 7 bases. Germline V gene lookup returns CDR1 SGHTA and CDR2 FQGTGA. The CDR3 length is 15 residues. Losses at the gene ends were 1 base for V and 5 bases for J; bases not matched to a gene: 7. The CDR3 spells CASSLSGRLGETQYF. DNA for the CDR3: TGTGCCAGCAGCTTAAGCGGGAGATTGGGGGAGACCCAGTACTTC.

The chain joins TRBV7-6 to TRBJ1-1, with D perhaps TRBD1 (5 bases). Trimming left V 1 base short and J 1 base short, with 10 bases between. CDR3 size: 15 residues. The germline CDR1 and CDR2 sequences are SGHVS and FNYEAQ. Written as DNA, the CDR3 is TGTGCCAGCAGCTTAGTCGGGGGACGGAACACTGAAGCTTTCTTT. This gives the protein CASSLVGGRNTEAFF.

This chain connects TRBV30 to TRBJ2-3; tentative D call: TRBD2 (5 bases). This CDR3 is 19 amino acids long. CDR1 GTSNPN and CDR2 SVGIG come from the germline V gene (reference sequence). Trimming stripped 4 bases from V and 0 bases from J, with 26 bases between. CDR3 sequence (DNA): TGTGCCTGGAATCGTAATGGGAGCGTCCGACCCCCTAGCACAGATACGCAGTATTTT. This translates into CAWNRNGSVRPPSTDTQYF. The full variable domain, with the rest looked up from reference TRBV30 and TRBJ2-3, is SQTIHQWPATLVQPVGSPLSLECTVEGTSNPNLYWYRQAAGRGLQLLFYSVGIGQISSEVPQNLSASRPQDRQFILSSKKLLLSDSGFYLCAWNRNGSVRPPSTDTQYFGPGTRLTVL.

The rearrangement links TRBV28 to TRBJ1-4; 10 positions agree with TRBD1. Germline loops: CDR1 MDHEN, CDR2 SYDVKM. The CDR3 spans 15 residues. V shed 5 bases and J 7 bases; nucleotides not matched to a gene: 7. CDR3 amino acids: CASSLLGDRGEKLFF. In DNA form, the CDR3 reads TGTGCCAGCAGTCTCCTTGGGGACAGGGGTGAAAAACTGTTTTTT.

The chain is built from TRBV5-6 and TRBJ2-3; 8 bases line up with TRBD2. CDR3 length: 16 amino acids. V was pared by 0 bases and J by 5 bases, with 8 bases of the junction left unmatched. CDR1 and CDR2 from the germline V gene are SGHDT and YYEEEE. CDR3 DNA sequence: TGTGCCAGCAGCTTGGTTGGCGGGAGGATTGGAGATACGCAGTATTTT. This codes for CASSLVGGRIGDTQYF.

This chain uses TRBV27 with TRBJ2-1, with TRBD2 matching 10 bases. The trim removed 3 bases at V and 8 bases at J, leaving 16 bases unmatched. The CDR3 sequence is 18 residues long. Germline V gene data show CDR1 as MNHEY and CDR2 as SMNVEV (reference sequence). The CDR3: CASSFRSPASGRGDEQFF. In DNA form, the CDR3 reads TGTGCCAGCAGTTTTAGATCCCCGGCTAGCGGGAGAGGTGATGAGCAGTTCTTC.

The chain is built from TRBV11-1 and TRBJ1-1; D unclear. The CDR3 is 15 amino acids. The V end was cut by 2 bases, the J end by 0 bases, with 10 bases between. CDR1 SGHAT and CDR2 FQDESV come from the germline V gene (reference sequence). In DNA form, the CDR3 reads TGTGCCAGCAGCTTAAACCCTCTATTGAACACTGAAGCTTTCTTT. Translated, it gives CASSLNPLLNTEAFF. The whole variable domain, remainder taken from reference TRBV11-1 and TRBJ1-1, is EAEVAQSPRYKITEKSQAVAFWCDPISGHATLYWYRQILGQGPELLVQFQDESVVDDSQLPKDRFSAERLKGVDSTLKIQPAELGDSAMYLCASSLNPLLNTEAFFGQGTRLTVV.

The V and J genes are TRBV29-1 and TRBJ2-3; 8 nucleotides agree with TRBD1. The ends lost 6 bases at V and 4 bases at J; junction bases unmatched: 6. Germline V gene sequence: CDR1 SQVTM, CDR2 ANQGSEA. This CDR3 region has 13 residues. Written as DNA, the CDR3 is TGCAGCGTCCCAGGGGGCGCGTCAGATACGCAGTATTTT. Translation gives CSVPGGASDTQYF.

This clone has a handful of counts. The chain links TRBV6-1 to TRBJ1-1, with D perhaps TRBD1 (5 bases). The CDR3 length is 13 residues. Deletions cut 4 bases from V and 1 base from J, with 7 bases between. Germline loops: CDR1 MNHNS, CDR2 SASEGT. CDR3 loop: CASSGQPNTEAFF. Written as DNA, the CDR3 is TGTGCCAGCAGTGGACAGCCGAACACTGAAGCTTTCTTT.

This clone was seen once. The V call is TRBV6-1, the J call TRBJ1-5; D not certain. The CDR3 contains 13 residues. The germline V and J ends were trimmed by 6 bases and 6 bases, with 12 bases remaining between them. Germline V gives CDR1 MNHNS, CDR2 SASEGT. CDR3 DNA sequence: TGTGCCAGCAGAGCGGTCGGGAGTCAGCCCCAGCATTTT. It yields the protein CASRAVGSQPQHF.

This chain uses TRBV5-6 with TRBJ2-4; 8 bases match TRBD1. V gave up 4 bases and J gave up 13 bases; unmatched junction bases: 13. The germline gives CDR1 SGHDT, CDR2 YYEEEE. The CDR3 is made up of 14 amino acids. CDR3 sequence (DNA): TGTGCCAGCAGCGACCGGACAGGGCGATCATCACAGTACTTC. This encodes CASSDRTGRSSQYF.

This rearrangement joins TRBV9 to TRBJ2-1; TRBD1 matches at 7 bases. The V gene's germline CDR1 is SGDLS and CDR2 YYNGEE. V was clipped by 0 bases and J by 2 bases; unmatched bases: 2. The CDR3 has 15 residues. DNA of the CDR3: TGTGCCAGCAGCGTAGATGGGACAGCCTACAATGAGCAGTTCTTC. Protein: CASSVDGTAYNEQFF.

This clone was seen once. The V and J genes are TRBV5-1 and TRBJ2-3, with 11 bases identical to TRBD1. With V trimmed by 7 bases and J by 3 bases, 4 bases remained unmatched. Germline V CDR1 and CDR2: SGHRS, YFSETQ. The CDR3 sequence is 14 residues long. CDR3 bases: TGCGCCAGCCAGGGGACAGGGGGGACAGATACGCAGTATTTT. Its translation: CASQGTGGTDTQYF.

The sample holds a few counts of this clone. CDR3 region: CASSLVRSPGVKAFF. CDR3 in DNA: TGTGCCAGCAGCTTAGTTCGTTCCCCAGGGGTAAAAGCTTTCTTT. The V and J genes are TRBV7-8 and TRBJ1-1; TRBD1 is a possible D gene (6 bases). The CDR3 contains 15 residues. Germline values: CDR1 SGHVS, CDR2 FQNEAQ. Between the trimmed V and J ends, which lost 1 base and 9 bases, there was a span of 18 bases.

The rearrangement uses TRBV29-1 and TRBJ2-5, with D perhaps TRBD2 (6 bases). The CDR3 has 14 amino acids. V shed 3 bases and J shed 4 bases, with 15 bases lying between them. Germline V gene lookup returns CDR1 SQVTM and CDR2 ANQGSEA. CDR3 bases: TGCAGCGTTGACGGTCTGGGACTTCTAGAGACCCAGTACTTC. Its translation: CSVDGLGLLETQYF.